This T cell receptor (beta chain) was documented in a study of blood T cell repertoires in COVID-19 (TCRdb year 2020). Regarding the study in general: Collaborator samples came from the United States, Italy and Spain and covered acute and convalescent phases of COVID-19. The material from the prospective study consisted of cDNA or gDNA derived from T cells, B-cell-depleted T cells, or PBMCs. Deeply sampled blood TCRbeta repertoires from subjects exposed to, actively infected with, or recovered from COVID-19 were included in the dataset. The repertoires were released in a freely available public database intended as a resource for research on the immune response to SARS-CoV-2. Samples were obtained from the ongoing ImmuneRACE study (first 160 participants) and from 1,000 to 1,500 subjects provided by 6 global collaborators. Nearly every sample came with metadata listing a de-identified subject ID, COVID-19 status, age in years and sex. Where HLA class I and class II types were available, the types were taken from metadata supplied by the sample provider, not from assay-based typing.

This clone occurred a few times. Its binding antigen is unknown. Base qualities are missing; no much larger clone stands one base away. Whole blood was collected in K2EDTA tubes by collaborating institutions according to the institutions' own protocols. For TCRbeta analysis, collaborators shipped samples as frozen whole blood, isolated PBMCs, or DNA extracted from either of those sample types. The cysteine opens and the phenylalanine closes a CDR3 of 17 amino acids. Only the CDR3 DNA is retained, 51 bases long and in frame from the first base. CDR1 MNHNY and CDR2 SVGAGI were looked up in the germline V gene (reference sequence). V gives up 5 bases and J gives up 3 bases, and the segment between their germline ends measures 21 bases. TCRbeta CDR3 regions were amplified from genomic DNA using the immunoSEQ Assay, a bias-controlled multiplex PCR. The original pipeline was this. Nucleated cell counts per sample were estimated from amplification of reference gene primers within the assay. Sequence reads were collapsed and filtered to measure the absolute abundance of every unique TCRbeta CDR3 rearrangement. For each sample, productive Simpson clonality was calculated by taking the square root of Simpson's diversity index across productive rearrangements. Here the immuneACCESS table is served through TCRdb, limited to in-frame sequences with V and J called. Missing clones are a known gap in these copies; in checked studies unresolved V genes cover under half, and the rest lacks a known reason. V and J calls plus clone size are reproduced from that table; the DNA served to infer D and trimming. This sample lists 180,000 or so clones; around 80% were detected once. Of the sample, about 2.8% is held by the ten largest clones.

General study outcomes and caveats: How much clinical and demographic metadata was included differed by source and by participant, and the metadata was provided uncurated.

The sequencing input was peripheral blood. The V gene is TRBV6-6 and the J gene is TRBJ2-3, with a tentative D gene TRBD2 over 5 matching bases. This receptor was identified in a woman over 75 with active or convalescent COVID-19. The CDR3 in this case is CASSHRTWASRTDTQYF. The DNA sequence is TGTGCCAGCAGTCACAGAACTTGGGCTAGCAGAACAGATACGCAGTATTTT.